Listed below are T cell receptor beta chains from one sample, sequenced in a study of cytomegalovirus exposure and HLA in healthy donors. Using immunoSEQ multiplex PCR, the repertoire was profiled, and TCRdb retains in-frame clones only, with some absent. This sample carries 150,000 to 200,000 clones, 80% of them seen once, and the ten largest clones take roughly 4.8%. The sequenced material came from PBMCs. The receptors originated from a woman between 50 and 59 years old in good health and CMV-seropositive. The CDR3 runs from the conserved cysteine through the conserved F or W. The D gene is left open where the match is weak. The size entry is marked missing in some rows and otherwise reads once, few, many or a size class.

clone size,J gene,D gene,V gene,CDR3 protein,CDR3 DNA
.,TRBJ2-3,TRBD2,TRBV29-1,CSVGPRAGGPDTQYF,TGCAGCGTTGGCCCAAGAGCGGGAGGGCCAGATACGCAGTATTTT
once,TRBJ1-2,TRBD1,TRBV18,CASSPFPPFQGAYGYTF,TGTGCCAGCTCACCGTTCCCCCCCTTCCAGGGGGCATATGGCTACACCTTC
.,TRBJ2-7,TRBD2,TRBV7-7,CASSPGLAGDSEQYF,TGTGCTAGCAGCCCCGGACTAGCGGGAGACTCCGAGCAGTACTTC
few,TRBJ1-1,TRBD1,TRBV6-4,CASRGMGQGRMNTEAFF,TGTGCCAGCAGAGGTATGGGACAGGGGAGGATGAACACTGAAGCTTTCTTT
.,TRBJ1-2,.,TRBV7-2,CASSAQEKGYGYTF,TGTGCCAGCAGCGCACAGGAAAAGGGCTATGGCTACACCTTC
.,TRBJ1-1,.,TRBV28,CASSLSRGSYAEAFF,TGTGCCAGCAGTTTATCAAGGGGGTCCTACGCTGAAGCTTTCTTT
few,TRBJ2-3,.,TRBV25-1,CASTPTGIRVTDTQYF,TGTGCCAGCACACCCACAGGGATTCGAGTAACAGATACGCAGTATTTT
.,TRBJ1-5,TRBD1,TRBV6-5,CASRTGANQPQHF,TGTGCCAGCAGAACAGGGGCCAATCAGCCCCAGCATTTT
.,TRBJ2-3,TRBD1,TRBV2,CASTWGQGTDTQYF,TGTGCCAGCACCTGGGGACAGGGGACCGATACGCAGTATTTT
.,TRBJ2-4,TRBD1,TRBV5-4,CASSLQGAHDIQYF,TGTGCCAGCAGCTTGCAGGGGGCGCATGACATTCAGTACTTC
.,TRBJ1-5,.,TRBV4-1,CASSQETTRVFQPQHF,TGCGCCAGCAGCCAAGAAACAACCAGGGTTTTTCAGCCCCAGCATTTT
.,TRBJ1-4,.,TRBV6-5,CASSGGISPEKLFF,TGTGCCAGCAGTGGAGGGATCAGTCCCGAAAAACTGTTTTTT
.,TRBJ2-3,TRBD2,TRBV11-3,CASSLGFGSGGGTDTQYF,TGTGCCAGCAGCTTAGGTTTCGGTAGCGGGGGAGGCACAGATACGCAGTATTTT
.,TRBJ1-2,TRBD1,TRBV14,CASSLVQGMSGYTF,TGTGCCAGCAGCCTAGTACAGGGGATGAGTGGCTACACCTTC
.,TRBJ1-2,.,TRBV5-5,CASSLAPGGNYGYTF,TGTGCCAGCAGCTTGGCCCCGGGCGGGAACTATGGCTACACCTTC
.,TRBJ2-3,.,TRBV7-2,CASRGSTDTQYF,TGTGCCAGCCGAGGGAGCACAGATACGCAGTATTTT
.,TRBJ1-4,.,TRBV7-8,CASSPWPATNEKLFF,TGTGCCAGCAGCCCGTGGCCTGCAACTAATGAAAAACTGTTTTTT
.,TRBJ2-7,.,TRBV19,CASSIGSGSPAYERYF,TGTGCCAGTAGTATAGGATCGGGGTCCCCCGCCTACGAGCGGTACTTC
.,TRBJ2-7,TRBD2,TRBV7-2,CASSLGVYSGGRRAEQYF,TGTGCCAGCAGCTTAGGGGTCTATAGCGGGGGGCGTAGGGCCGAGCAGTACTTC
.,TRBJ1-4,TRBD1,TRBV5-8,CASSLQGAGTNEKLFF,TGTGCCAGCAGCCTTCAGGGGGCAGGGACTAATGAAAAACTGTTTTTT
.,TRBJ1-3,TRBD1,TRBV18,CASSPSIGGGSSGNTIYF,TGTGCCAGCTCACCGTCAATAGGAGGGGGCAGTTCTGGAAACACCATATATTTT
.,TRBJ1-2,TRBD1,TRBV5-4,CASSLDRDYGYTF,TGTGCCAGCAGCCTGGACAGGGACTATGGCTACACCTTC
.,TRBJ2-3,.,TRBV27,CASSSRTDTQYF,TGTGCCAGCAGTTCTCGCACAGATACGCAGTATTTT
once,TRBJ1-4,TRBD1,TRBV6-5,CASMTGYGEKLFF,TGTGCCAGCATGACAGGGTACGGCGAAAAACTGTTTTTT
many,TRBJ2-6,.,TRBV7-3,CASSYLSSGANVLTF,TGTGCCAGCAGCTACCTCAGCTCTGGGGCCAACGTCCTGACTTTC
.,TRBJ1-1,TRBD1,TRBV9,CASSAGTVNTEAFF,TGTGCCAGCAGCGCCGGGACAGTGAACACTGAAGCTTTCTTT
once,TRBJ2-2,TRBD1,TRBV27,CASHRGLEGTGELFF,TGTGCCAGCCACAGGGGGCTGGAAGGCACCGGGGAGCTGTTTTTT
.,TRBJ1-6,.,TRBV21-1,CAGSGRGPSSYNSPLHF,TGTGCCGGCAGCGGCAGGGGGCCGAGCTCCTATAATTCACCCCTCCACTTT
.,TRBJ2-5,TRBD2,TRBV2,CASSEAVTSGDKTQYF,TGTGCCAGCAGTGAAGCGGTGACTAGCGGGGACAAGACCCAGTACTTC